A single sample gave rise to the 11 T cell receptor beta chains below, sequenced in a study of blood T cell repertoires in COVID-19. Sequencing was performed with immunoSEQ multiplex PCR; in TCRdb, only in-frame clones are kept and a portion is missing. The sample comprises 200,000 to 300,000 clones, about 82% of which are singletons, and about 12% rests with the top ten. Sequenced material: peripheral blood. These receptors were taken from a man aged 80 or over with acute or convalescent COVID-19.

This chain joins TRBV5-1 and TRBJ1-2; TRBD1 agrees at 9 bases. The germline gives CDR1 SGHRS, CDR2 YFSETQ. The CDR3 is 14 amino acids. Trimming removed 6 bases from V and 4 bases from J; junction bases left unmatched: 7. The CDR3 DNA reads TGCGCCAGCAACAAGGACAGGGGAACCTATGGCTACACCTTC. It yields the protein CASNKDRGTYGYTF.

The rearrangement links TRBV7-3 to TRBJ2-7; 9 bases fit TRBD1. The J segment lost 2 bases and the V segment lost 5 bases, leaving 10 bases of the junction unmatched. CDR1 SGHTA and CDR2 FQGTGA come from the germline V gene. The CDR3 runs 16 residues. CDR3 nucleotide sequence: TGTGCCAGCAGCCCCGGTGCTGGGACAGGGACCTACGAGCAGTACTTC. Protein sequence: CASSPGAGTGTYEQYF.

This clone has more than one count but fewer than ten. The rearrangement links TRBV19 to TRBJ1-4; D is perhaps TRBD1 (6 bases). CDR1 is LNHDA, CDR2 SQIVND, per germline (reference sequence). V dropped 7 bases and J dropped 7 bases, with 19 bases sitting between them. The CDR3 is 15 residues long. This CDR3 reads CASNDQGTSGEKLFF. The CDR3 region has the DNA TGTGCCAGTAACGACCAGGGGACATCAGGTGAAAAACTGTTTTTT. Full variable domain (remainder filled in from reference TRBV19 and TRBJ1-4): DGGITQSPKYLFRKEGQNVTLSCEQNLNHDAMYWYRQDPGQGLRLIYYSQIVNDFQKGDIAEGYSVSREKKESFPLTVTSAQKNPTAFYLCASNDQGTSGEKLFFGSGTQLSVL.

This sequence joins TRBV19 and TRBJ1-1, with 10 bases identical to TRBD1. Germline values: CDR1 LNHDA, CDR2 SQIVND (reference sequence). This CDR3 has 18 residues. Unmatched junction bases numbered 13, after V lost 6 bases and J lost 0 bases. CDR3 sequence reads: CASSHRGTGAPMNTEAFF. The CDR3 region has the DNA TGTGCCAGTAGCCATAGGGGGACAGGGGCCCCCATGAACACTGAAGCTTTCTTT.

V gene TRBV27 combines with J gene TRBJ1-1; maybe TRBD1 (6 bases). The CDR3 length is 13 residues. Trimming took 6 bases from V and 5 from J, leaving 13 bases between them. Germline V gene data show CDR1 as MNHEY and CDR2 as SMNVEV (reference sequence). The chain's CDR3 is CASRGGGGTEAFF. DNA of the CDR3: TGTGCCAGCAGGGGGGGCGGGGGGACTGAAGCTTTCTTT.

The genes are TRBV5-1 and TRBJ1-6; D is possibly TRBD1 (6 bases). The V end was cut by 0 bases, the J end by 10 bases, with 14 bases between. Germline CDR1 and CDR2: SGHRS and YFSETQ. The CDR3 covers 15 residues. The CDR3 bases are TGCGCCAGCAGCTTGGGACAGGCCGTGGGGTCACCCCTCCACTTT. Translating gives CASSLGQAVGSPLHF.

The CDR3 region is CASSEWASGSSTDTQYF. CDR3 nucleotide sequence: TGTGCCAGCAGTGAATGGGCTAGCGGGTCTAGCACAGATACGCAGTATTTT. This sequence joins TRBV6-1 and TRBJ2-3; TRBD2 agrees at 8 bases. V lost 2 bases and J lost 0; bases outside the gene matches: 7. This CDR3 spans 17 amino acids. From germline, CDR1 is MNHNS and CDR2 SASEGT.

J is TRBJ1-6 and V is TRBV6-4; 7 bases are shared with TRBD1. Germline-derived CDR1 and CDR2 are MRHNA and SNTAGT. This CDR3 has 15 amino acids. V dropped 5 bases and J dropped 5; count of bases not matched to a gene: 6. CDR3: CASSSDRLNNSPLHF. DNA of the CDR3: TGTGCCAGCAGTTCGGACAGGCTGAATAATTCACCCCTCCACTTT.

V is TRBV7-9 and J is TRBJ2-7, with 7 nucleotides matching TRBD1. V lost 5 bases and J lost 1; bases outside the gene matches: 8. The CDR3 totals 15 residues. The germline V gene has CDR1 SEHNR and CDR2 FQNEAQ (reference sequence). The CDR3, as DNA: TGTGCCAGCAGCCCGGGACAGATGTTTTCCTACGAGCAGTACTTC. Translated, it gives CASSPGQMFSYEQYF.

This clone has a handful of counts. The chain links TRBV6-5 to TRBJ1-3; no firm D call. Trimming shortened V by 0 bases and J by 1 base, and 10 bases separated the two germline ends. The germline gives CDR1 MNHEY, CDR2 SVGAGI. The CDR3 totals 16 residues. CDR3 bases: TGTGCCAGCAGTTACTCGTCCCGGGGATCTGGAAACACCATATATTTT. Protein product: CASSYSSRGSGNTIYF.

The CDR3 protein is CASSPLGQSGYNEQFF. CDR3 nucleotide sequence: TGTGCCAGCAGCCCCCTGGGACAGTCCGGCTACAATGAGCAGTTCTTC. This sequence joins TRBV11-2 and TRBJ2-1; 7 nucleotides agree with TRBD1. This CDR3 is built from 16 residues. With 5 bases clipped from V and 3 bases from J, the junction kept 10 bases outside the gene matches. Germline CDR1 is SGHAT and CDR2 is FQNNGV.